A selection of T cell receptor beta chains follows, all from one sample in a study of somatic mutations in cytotoxic T cells in rheumatoid arthritis. Clones were sequenced by immunoSEQ multiplex PCR, and TCRdb holds only the in-frame ones, with some missing. The sample consists of more than 2,000 clones, roughly 85% of them appearing once. Sequenced input: CD8+ T cells sorted from blood. These receptors were collected from a man between 60 and 75 years old with rheumatoid arthritis. CDR3s include the opening cysteine and the closing phenylalanine or tryptophan. The order of the fields is J gene, clone size, D gene, V gene, CDR3 protein, CDR3 DNA. A D gene is named only where the DNA matches it firmly. For some rows the clone size is stated as once, few or many, or as a class when expanded; others skip it.

TRBJ1-1,.,.,TRBV6-5,CASSYGGVSSTEAFF,TGTGCCAGCAGTTACGGGGGGGTCAGCTCCACTGAAGCTTTCTTT
TRBJ2-7,few,TRBD2,TRBV6-1,CASSELLAGVEQYF,TGTGCCAGCAGTGAACTACTAGCGGGGGTGGAGCAGTACTTC
TRBJ1-1,.,TRBD1,TRBV2,CASRRDSRNTEAFF,TGTGCCAGCAGAAGGGACAGCCGGAACACTGAAGCTTTCTTT
TRBJ1-1,.,.,TRBV29-1,CSAVGRNTEAFF,TGCAGCGCCGTGGGGAGGAACACTGAAGCTTTCTTT
TRBJ2-2,once,TRBD1,TRBV9,CASSVRGTDGGELFF,TGTGCCAGCAGCGTCAGGGGGACGGACGGCGGGGAGCTGTTTTTT
TRBJ2-3,few,TRBD2,TRBV9,CAASSGDTDTQYF,TGTGCCGCCTCTAGCGGAGACACAGATACGCAGTATTTT
TRBJ1-2,.,.,TRBV18,CASSPSAGYGYTF,TGTGCCAGCTCACCATCGGCAGGCTATGGCTACACCTTC
TRBJ2-3,once,.,TRBV4-3,CASSQDGLARSTDTQYF,TGCGCCAGCAGCCAAGATGGCCTAGCGAGAAGCACAGATACGCAGTATTTT
TRBJ1-5,few,.,TRBV4-1,CASSQVLAGNQPQHF,TGCGCCAGCAGCCAAGTATTGGCAGGGAATCAGCCCCAGCATTTT
TRBJ2-7,.,TRBD1,TRBV5-8,CASSGGTGYFYEQYF,TGTGCCAGCAGCGGGGGGACAGGGTATTTTTACGAGCAGTACTTC
TRBJ1-4,.,.,TRBV6-1,CAAGGVGGEKLFF,TGTGCCGCTGGGGGGGTGGGAGGTGAAAAACTGTTTTTT
TRBJ2-3,.,.,TRBV29-1,CSVDPTEISTDTQYF,TGCAGCGTTGACCCGACTGAAATTAGTACAGATACGCAGTATTTT
TRBJ2-1,.,.,TRBV10-3,CAISEGGWDEQFF,TGTGCCATCAGTGAAGGAGGGTGGGATGAGCAGTTCTTC
TRBJ2-4,.,TRBD2,TRBV2,CASSGEGSKNIQYF,TGTGCCAGCAGTGGGGAGGGTTCCAAAAACATTCAGTACTTC
TRBJ2-7,.,TRBD1,TRBV2,CASSEETGGSEQYF,TGTGCCAGCAGTGAGGAGACAGGGGGCTCCGAGCAGTACTTC
TRBJ2-1,once,TRBD2,TRBV12-5,CASGLGLSGESNEQFF,TGTGCTAGTGGTTTGGGGCTGAGCGGGGAATCCAATGAGCAGTTCTTC
TRBJ1-6,.,.,TRBV28,CASSRGGARNSPLHF,TGTGCCAGCAGTCGGGGCGGGGCGCGTAATTCCCCCCTCCACTTT
TRBJ2-1,.,.,TRBV15,CATSRDLSNEQFF,TGTGCCACCAGCAGAGACCTCTCGAATGAGCAGTTCTTC
TRBJ1-1,.,.,TRBV10-3,CAISESKDSLTEAFF,TGTGCCATCAGTGAGTCGAAGGACAGTCTCACTGAAGCTTTCTTT
TRBJ2-7,.,.,TRBV7-9,CASSLEGTSFYEQYF,TGTGCCAGCAGCTTAGAAGGGACATCCTTCTACGAGCAGTACTTC
TRBJ2-1,.,.,TRBV5-3,CARSSPRFAKQFF,TGTGCCAGAAGCTCCCCTCGCTTTGCTAAGCAGTTCTTC
TRBJ1-2,.,.,TRBV29-1,CSVEDLANYGYTF,TGCAGCGTTGAAGATCTTGCTAACTATGGCTACACCTTC
TRBJ1-5,.,.,TRBV16,CASSHGWGQGNQPQHF,TGTGCCAGCAGCCATGGTTGGGGGCAGGGCAATCAGCCCCAGCATTTT
TRBJ2-7,.,TRBD1,TRBV27,CASSSTTGISEQYF,TGTGCCAGCAGTTCGACGACAGGGATTTCCGAGCAGTACTTC
TRBJ2-5,.,.,TRBV28,CASSHRTVLQETQYF,TGTGCCAGCAGCCATCGGACAGTCTTACAAGAGACCCAGTACTTC
TRBJ2-7,.,.,TRBV6-5,CASSYSAGYSYEQYF,TGTGCCAGCAGTTACTCGGCGGGGTACTCCTACGAGCAGTACTTC
TRBJ2-1,.,.,TRBV9,CASSVEGDTSYNEQFF,TGTGCCAGCAGCGTAGAGGGAGACACCTCCTACAATGAGCAGTTCTTC